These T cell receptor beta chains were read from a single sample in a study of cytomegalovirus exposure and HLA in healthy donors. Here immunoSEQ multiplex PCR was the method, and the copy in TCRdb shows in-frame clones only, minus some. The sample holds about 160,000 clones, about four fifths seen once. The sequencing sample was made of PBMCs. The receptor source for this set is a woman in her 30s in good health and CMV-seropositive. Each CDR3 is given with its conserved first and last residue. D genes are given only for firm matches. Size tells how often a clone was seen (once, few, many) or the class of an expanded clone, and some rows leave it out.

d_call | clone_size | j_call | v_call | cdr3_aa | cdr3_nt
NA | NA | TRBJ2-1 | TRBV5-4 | CASSSGHISYNEQFF | TGTGCCAGCAGCTCAGGACATATTTCTTACAATGAGCAGTTCTTC
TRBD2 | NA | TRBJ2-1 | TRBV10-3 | CAISAGGGQGEQFF | TGTGCCATCAGTGCCGGGGGGGGCCAAGGTGAGCAGTTCTTC
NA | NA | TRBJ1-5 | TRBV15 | CATSSLGLGQLNQPQHF | TGTGCCACCAGCAGTCTAGGTTTAGGACAGTTGAATCAGCCCCAGCATTTT
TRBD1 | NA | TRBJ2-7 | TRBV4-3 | CASSQGGTGLDEQYF | TGCGCCAGCAGCCAAGGCGGGACAGGGCTTGACGAGCAGTACTTC
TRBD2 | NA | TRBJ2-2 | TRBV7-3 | CASSQQAGGTGELFF | TGTGCCAGCAGCCAGCAAGCGGGGGGCACCGGGGAGCTGTTTTTT
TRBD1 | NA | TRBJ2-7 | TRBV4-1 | CASSPRTGLRYEQYF | TGCGCCAGCAGCCCCCGGACAGGCCTCCGCTACGAGCAGTACTTC
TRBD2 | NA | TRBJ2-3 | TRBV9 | CASSSRDYTDTQYF | TGTGCCAGCAGCTCCCGGGACTACACAGATACGCAGTATTTT
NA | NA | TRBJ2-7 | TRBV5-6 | CASSLGWRAYEQYF | TGTGCCAGCAGCTTAGGATGGCGGGCCTACGAGCAGTACTTC
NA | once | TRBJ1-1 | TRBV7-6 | CASSPYRVDTEAFF | TGTGCCAGCAGCCCATACAGGGTTGACACTGAAGCTTTCTTT
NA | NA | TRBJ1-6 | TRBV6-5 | CASTIRGYNSPLHF | TGTGCCAGCACTATTAGGGGCTATAATTCACCCCTCCACTTT
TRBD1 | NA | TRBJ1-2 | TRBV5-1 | CASSLDGTGTKGGYTF | TGCGCCAGCAGCTTGGATGGGACAGGGACTAAGGGTGGCTACACCTTC
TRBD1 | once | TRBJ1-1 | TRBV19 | CASSFPPTGENTEAFF | TGTGCCAGTAGCTTCCCCCCGACAGGGGAGAACACTGAAGCTTTCTTT
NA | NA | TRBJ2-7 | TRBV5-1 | CASSRVPEETYEQYF | TGCGCCAGCAGCCGAGTCCCGGAGGAAACCTACGAGCAGTACTTC
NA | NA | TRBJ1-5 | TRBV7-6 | CASSPEISNQPQHF | TGTGCTAGCAGCCCCGAGATCAGCAATCAGCCCCAGCATTTT
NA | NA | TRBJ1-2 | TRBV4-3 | CASSQDRGGGNGYTF | TGCGCCAGCAGCCAAGATCGGGGAGGAGGGAATGGCTACACCTTC
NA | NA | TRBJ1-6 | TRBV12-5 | CASGLVGVTQHSPLHF | TGTGCTAGTGGTTTGGTCGGGGTGACTCAGCATTCACCCCTCCACTTT
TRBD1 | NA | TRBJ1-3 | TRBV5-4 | CASSLAPGQGAGNTIYF | TGTGCCAGCAGCTTGGCCCCGGGACAGGGAGCCGGAAACACCATATATTTT
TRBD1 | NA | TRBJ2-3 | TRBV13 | CASSSPGTGSTDTQYF | TGTGCCAGCAGCTCCCCAGGGACAGGCTCCACAGATACGCAGTATTTT
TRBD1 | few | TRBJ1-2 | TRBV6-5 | CASSRLDRGYGYTF | TGTGCCAGCAGCCGACTAGACAGGGGGTACGGCTACACCTTC
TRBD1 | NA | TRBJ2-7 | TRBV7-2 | CASSQLWTGSYEQYF | TGTGCCAGCAGCCAACTCTGGACAGGGAGCTACGAGCAGTACTTC
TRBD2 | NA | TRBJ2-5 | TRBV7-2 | CASSPRGGLVETQYF | TGTGCCAGCAGCCCCCGGGGGGGGTTAGTGGAGACCCAGTACTTC
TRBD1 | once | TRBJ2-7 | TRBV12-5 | CASGLGQGVDEQYF | TGTGCTAGTGGTCTAGGACAGGGAGTGGACGAGCAGTACTTC
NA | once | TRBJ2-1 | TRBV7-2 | CASSLASGTPWNEQFF | TGTGCCAGCAGCTTGGCTTCCGGGACTCCTTGGAATGAGCAGTTCTTC
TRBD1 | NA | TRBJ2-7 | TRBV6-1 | CASTRDRGGKQYF | TGTGCCAGCACCAGGGACAGGGGAGGAAAGCAGTACTTC
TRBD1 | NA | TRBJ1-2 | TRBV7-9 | CASSSFRGTEYGYTF | TGTGCCAGCAGCTCTTTTAGAGGGACAGAGTATGGCTACACCTTC
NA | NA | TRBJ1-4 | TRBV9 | CASSVGSRYNEKLFF | TGTGCCAGCAGCGTAGGAAGTAGATATAATGAAAAACTGTTTTTT
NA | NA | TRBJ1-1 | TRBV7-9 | CASSLNGQSYTEAFF | TGTGCCAGCAGCTTAAACGGACAGTCATACACTGAAGCTTTCTTT
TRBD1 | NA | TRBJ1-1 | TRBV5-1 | CASSARQGIQTEAFF | TGCGCCAGCAGCGCACGACAGGGAATTCAGACTGAAGCTTTCTTT
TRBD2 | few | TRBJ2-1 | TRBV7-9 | CASLPGGADEQFF | TGTGCCAGCCTCCCCGGGGGGGCGGATGAGCAGTTCTTC
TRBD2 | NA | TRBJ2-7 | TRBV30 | CAWTRGGRFDEQYF | TGTGCCTGGACCCGGGGAGGGAGGTTCGACGAGCAGTACTTC
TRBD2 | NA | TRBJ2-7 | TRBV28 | CASSGSGGHFNYEQYF | TGTGCCAGCAGTGGTAGCGGGGGCCACTTTAACTACGAGCAGTACTTC
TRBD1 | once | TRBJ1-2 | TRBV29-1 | CSVEGRQGMFWGYGYTF | TGCAGCGTTGAGGGCCGACAGGGGATGTTTTGGGGCTATGGCTACACCTTC
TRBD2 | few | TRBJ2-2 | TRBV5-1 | CASSILTSGGATGELFF | TGCGCCAGCAGCATCCTGACTAGCGGGGGGGCCACCGGGGAGCTGTTTTTT
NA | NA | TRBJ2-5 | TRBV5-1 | CASSSRGDTLEETQYF | TGCGCCAGCAGCTCCCGGGGGGACACCTTAGAGGAGACCCAGTACTTC
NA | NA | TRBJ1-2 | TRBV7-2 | CASSQSGIPGTF | TGTGCCAGCAGCCAGTCCGGGATCCCCGGGACCTTC
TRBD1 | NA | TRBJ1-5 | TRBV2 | CASSRQGLGQPQHF | TGTGCCAGCAGCCGACAGGGATTGGGACAGCCCCAGCATTTT
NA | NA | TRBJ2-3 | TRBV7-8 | CASSLRGGTDTQYF | TGTGCCAGCAGCTTAAGAGGAGGGACAGATACGCAGTATTTT
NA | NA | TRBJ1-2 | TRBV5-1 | CASSLEKRAGHGYTF | TGCGCCAGCAGCTTGGAAAAAAGGGCAGGGCATGGCTACACCTTC
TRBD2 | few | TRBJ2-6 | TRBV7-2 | CASSSGSGGSSGANVLTF | TGTGCCAGCAGCTCAGGAAGCGGGGGGAGCTCTGGGGCCAACGTCCTGACTTTC
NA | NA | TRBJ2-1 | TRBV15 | CATSREGMGSRGRTANEQFF | TGTGCCACCAGCAGAGAAGGGATGGGAAGTAGGGGTAGAACAGCCAATGAGCAGTTCTTC
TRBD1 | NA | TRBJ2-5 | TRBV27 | CASRPTGMKETQYF | TGTGCCAGCAGACCGACAGGGATGAAAGAGACCCAGTACTTC
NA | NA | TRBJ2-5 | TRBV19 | CASTQTGGAQETQYF | TGTGCCAGTACCCAAACGGGCGGGGCCCAAGAGACCCAGTACTTC
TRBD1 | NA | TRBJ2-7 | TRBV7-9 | CSSSLVDRDEQYF | TGTTCCAGCAGCTTAGTGGACAGGGACGAGCAGTACTTC
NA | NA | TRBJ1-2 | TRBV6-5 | CASSYPVVENYGYTF | TGTGCCAGCAGTTACCCCGTCGTAGAGAACTATGGCTACACCTTC
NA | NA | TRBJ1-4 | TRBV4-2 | CASSQDPSLRGEKLFF | TGTGCCAGCAGCCAAGATCCCTCCCTCCGCGGTGAAAAACTGTTTTTT
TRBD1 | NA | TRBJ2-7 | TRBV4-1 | CASSFRDSNSYEQYF | TGCGCCAGCAGCTTCCGGGACAGCAATTCCTACGAGCAGTACTTC
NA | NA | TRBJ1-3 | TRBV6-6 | CASSRLWDSGNTIYF | TGTGCCAGCAGTCGACTATGGGACTCTGGAAACACCATATATTTT